This is a list of T cell receptor beta chains from one sample in a study of circulating tumor DNA in untreated peripheral T-cell lymphoma. Repertoires were generated with immunoSEQ multiplex PCR, while TCRdb's copy carries only in-frame clones and drops some. The sample records fewer than 7,500 clones, approximately 80% being singletons. The source material was tumor tissue. The receptor set was obtained from a human donor with peripheral T-cell lymphoma. Both conserved end residues are part of each CDR3. The order of the fields is D gene, J gene, clone size, V gene, CDR3 protein, CDR3 DNA. A D gene is named only where the DNA matches it firmly. Clone size appears in some rows only: once, few, many, or a class for an expanded clone.

D: TRBD2; J: TRBJ2-5; size: .; V: TRBV6-8; CDR3: CASRSTSGVETQYF; DNA: TGTGCCAGCAGGTCGACTAGCGGGGTAGAGACCCAGTACTTC
D: TRBD2; J: TRBJ2-5; size: few; V: TRBV18; CDR3: CASSPGLAGAQETQYF; DNA: TGTGCCAGCTCACCTGGACTAGCGGGGGCACAAGAGACCCAGTACTTC
D: .; J: TRBJ1-1; size: once; V: TRBV28; CDR3: CASSLPPMRSEAFF; DNA: TGTGCCAGCAGTTTACCTCCCATGAGGAGTGAAGCTTTCTTT
D: .; J: TRBJ2-1; size: .; V: TRBV11-3; CDR3: CASSQRWVGSFYNEQFF; DNA: TGTGCCAGCAGCCAACGTTGGGTGGGGAGCTTCTACAATGAGCAGTTCTTC
D: .; J: TRBJ2-2; size: .; V: TRBV6-8; CDR3: CASTLRAGNTGELFF; DNA: TGTGCCAGCACCCTTCGGGCAGGGAACACCGGGGAGCTGTTTTTT
D: TRBD2; J: TRBJ2-1; size: .; V: TRBV12-5; CDR3: CASGLVFGLAGKSEYNEQFF; DNA: TGTGCTAGTGGTTTGGTCTTTGGACTAGCGGGGAAGTCGGAATACAATGAGCAGTTCTTC
D: .; J: TRBJ2-7; size: few; V: TRBV6-8; CDR3: CASSYQQGYYEQYF; DNA: TGTGCCAGCAGTTACCAACAGGGTTACTACGAGCAGTACTTC
D: .; J: TRBJ1-1; size: .; V: TRBV6-8; CDR3: CASEEGGLNTEAFF; DNA: TGTGCCAGCGAAGAGGGAGGGTTGAACACTGAAGCTTTCTTT
D: .; J: TRBJ1-1; size: .; V: TRBV10-2; CDR3: CASTLGPDTEAFF; DNA: TGCGCCAGCACCTTGGGCCCGGACACTGAAGCTTTCTTT
D: TRBD2; J: TRBJ2-5; size: .; V: TRBV6-8; CDR3: CASRSGTSGVQETQYF; DNA: TGTGCCAGCAGGTCGGGGACTAGCGGGGTCCAAGAGACCCAGTACTTC
D: TRBD2; J: TRBJ2-5; size: .; V: TRBV5-1; CDR3: CASSLGTSGGPNYF; DNA: TGCGCCAGCAGCTTAGGGACTAGCGGGGGGCCAAATTACTTC
D: .; J: TRBJ2-3; size: .; V: TRBV19; CDR3: CASSPGGRVESNTQYF; DNA: TGTGCCAGTAGTCCCGGAGGCAGGGTTGAATCAAATACGCAGTATTTT
D: .; J: TRBJ1-2; size: .; V: TRBV12-1; CDR3: CASSRGGGRHDYGYTF; DNA: TGTGCCAGCAGCCGCGGAGGGGGCCGCCACGATTATGGCTACACCTTC
D: TRBD1; J: TRBJ1-6; size: .; V: TRBV29-1; CDR3: CSVEKRQGRTNNSPLHF; DNA: TGCAGCGTTGAAAAAAGACAGGGACGAACCAATAATTCACCCCTCCACTTT
D: TRBD2; J: TRBJ2-7; size: .; V: TRBV28; CDR3: CASTPGWGGYSYEQYF; DNA: TGTGCCAGCACCCCCGGGTGGGGGGGATACTCCTACGAGCAGTATTTC
D: .; J: TRBJ2-7; size: .; V: TRBV6-8; CDR3: CASSYSGAHSYEQYF; DNA: TGTGCCAGCAGTTACTCCGGGGCCCACTCCTACGAGCAGTACTTC
D: TRBD1; J: TRBJ1-5; size: .; V: TRBV6-8; CDR3: CASRGTVSNQPQHF; DNA: TGTGCCAGCAGGGGGACAGTTAGCAATCAGCCCCAGCATTTT
D: TRBD1; J: TRBJ2-1; size: .; V: TRBV5-1; CDR3: CASSFGQGAVGNEQFF; DNA: TGCGCCAGCAGCTTTGGTCAGGGGGCGGTTGGCAATGAGCAGTTCTTC
D: TRBD1; J: TRBJ2-3; size: .; V: TRBV14; CDR3: CASSRRGLGTDTQYF; DNA: TGTGCCAGCAGCCGCAGGGGGCTGGGCACAGATACGCAGTATTTT
D: TRBD1; J: TRBJ1-4; size: .; V: TRBV15; CDR3: CATSRPGQGNEKLFF; DNA: TGTGCCACCAGCAGACCGGGACAGGGGAACGAAAAACTGTTTTTT
D: TRBD1; J: TRBJ1-5; size: .; V: TRBV28; CDR3: CASSLGTGGISNQPQHF; DNA: TGTGCCAGCAGTTTAGGGACAGGGGGCATCAGCAATCAGCCCCAGCATTTT
D: TRBD2; J: TRBJ2-1; size: .; V: TRBV11-3; CDR3: CASSLRLAAHNEQFF; DNA: TGTGCCAGCAGCTTAAGGCTAGCGGCACACAATGAGCAGTTCTTC
D: TRBD2; J: TRBJ2-3; size: few; V: TRBV5-1; CDR3: CASSRDYRTDTQYF; DNA: TGCGCCAGCAGCCGGGACTACCGCACAGATACGCAGTATTTT
D: TRBD2; J: TRBJ2-7; size: once; V: TRBV5-1; CDR3: CASSLALAASSYEQYF; DNA: TGCGCCAGCAGCTTAGCGCTAGCGGCTAGCTCCTACGAGCAGTACTTC
D: TRBD1; J: TRBJ1-6; size: .; V: TRBV19; CDR3: CASRWTGNSPLHF; DNA: TGTGCCAGTAGGTGGACAGGCAATTCACCCCTCCACTTT
D: .; J: TRBJ2-1; size: .; V: TRBV28; CDR3: CASSSGTANNEQFF; DNA: TGTGCCAGCAGTTCCGGGACGGCTAACAATGAGCAGTTCTTC